This T cell receptor (beta chain) comes out of a study of T-cell reconstitution after alpha-beta-depleted transplantation in children. Unique molecular identifiers were used in preparing the TCRbeta library. TCRdb reprocessed the PCR reads via MiXCR and lists one record per CDR3 protein. The table includes 450,000 to 600,000 distinct CDR3 sequences, less than 35% detected once. This CDR3 is 12 amino acids long. With 5 bases removed from V and 7 bases from J, the gap between germline ends came to 11 bases. The material was PBMCs from the stem cell graft donor, obtained from the stem cell graft. The source of this sequence is a human donor who donated a stem cell graft to a child with aplastic anemia. This chain links TRBV12-3 or TRBV12-4 with TRBJ1-2, with D possibly TRBD1 on 5 matching bases. DNA for the CDR3: TGTGCCAGCAGTCAGGGTCCTACTGGCTACACCTTC. It specifies CASSQGPTGYTF.